Included here is one T cell receptor (beta chain) sequence, with context. The entry originates in a study of cytomegalovirus exposure and HLA in healthy donors. TCRdb's table, derived via immunoSEQ multiplex PCR, lists solely in-frame clones and lacks some. The data contain over 45,000 clones, approximately 95% of them seen just once; the ten biggest clones take up about 6%. The CDR3 totals 14 residues. Germline CDR1 reads KGHSH; CDR2 reads LQKENI. Trimming pared 3 bases from V and 9 bases from J, leaving 15 bases between. The chain recombines TRBV18 with TRBJ1-5, with a possible D match to TRBD1 (6 bases). The sequenced sample was PBMCs. The receptor comes from a woman younger than 35 in good health and CMV-seronegative. The CDR3 is CASSPDRIGSPQHF. CDR3 nucleotides: TGTGCCAGCTCACCTGACAGGATTGGATCGCCCCAGCATTTT.